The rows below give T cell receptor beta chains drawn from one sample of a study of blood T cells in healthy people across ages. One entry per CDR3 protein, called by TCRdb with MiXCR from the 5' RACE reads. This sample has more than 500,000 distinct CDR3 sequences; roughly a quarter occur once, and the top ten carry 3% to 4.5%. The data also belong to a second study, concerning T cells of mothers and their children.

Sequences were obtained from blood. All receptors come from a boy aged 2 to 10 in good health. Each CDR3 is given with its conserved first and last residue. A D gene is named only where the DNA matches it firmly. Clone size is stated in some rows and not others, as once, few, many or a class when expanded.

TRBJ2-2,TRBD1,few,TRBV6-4,TGTGCCAGCAGTGTGACAGGGGGCGCCGGCGGGGAGCTGTTTTTT,CASSVTGGAGGELFF
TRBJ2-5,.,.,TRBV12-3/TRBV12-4,TGTGCCAGCAGTATGGGACACGGTAGAGAGACCCAGTACTTC,CASSMGHGRETQYF
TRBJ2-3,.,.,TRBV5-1,TGCGCCAGCATAGCGTCAGATACGCAGTATTTT,CASIASDTQYF
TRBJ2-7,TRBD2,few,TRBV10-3,TGTGCCATCAGTGACCCAACTAGCGGGAGAGGGCCTTACGAGCAGTACTTC,CAISDPTSGRGPYEQYF
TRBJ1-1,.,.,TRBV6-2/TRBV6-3,.,CVSSSSTNTEAFF
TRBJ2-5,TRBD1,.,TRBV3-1,TGTGCCAGCAGCGCAGCCGGGACAGGACTAGAGACCCAGTACTTC,CASSAAGTGLETQYF
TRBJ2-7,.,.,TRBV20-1,TGCAGTGCTAGGGGGCTGGAAACGTCCTACGAGCAGTACTTC,CSARGLETSYEQYF
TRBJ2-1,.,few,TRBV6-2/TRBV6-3,TGTGCCAGCAGTTACGGTGGAGCTCGGGAGCAGTTCTTC,CASSYGGAREQFF
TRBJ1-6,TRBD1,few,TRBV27,TGTGCCAGCAGCCCGTTATCGATTTCCGGGACAGGGCATTCACCCCTCCACTTT,CASSPLSISGTGHSPLHF
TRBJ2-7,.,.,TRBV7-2,TGTGCCAGCAGCTTAATCGGGACGGAGACCTACGAGCAGTACTTC,CASSLIGTETYEQYF
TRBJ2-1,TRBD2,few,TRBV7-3,TGTGCCAGCAGCTTTACGACTAGCGGGGGCTACAATGAGCAGTTCTTC,CASSFTTSGGYNEQFF
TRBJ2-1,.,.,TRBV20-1,TGCAGTGCTAGTTTGCCAGACAGCGGCCTGAATGAGCAGTTCTTC,CSASLPDSGLNEQFF
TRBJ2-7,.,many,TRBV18,TGTGCCAGCTCACCATCCGGGAACTACGAGCAGTACTTC,CASSPSGNYEQYF
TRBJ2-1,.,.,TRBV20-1,TGCAGTGCGCCCCCCGTCGCTCGCTCCTACAATGAGCAGTTCTTC,CSAPPVARSYNEQFF
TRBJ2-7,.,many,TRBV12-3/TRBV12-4,TGTGCCAGCAGTTTGGACGAGCAGTACTTC,CASSLDEQYF
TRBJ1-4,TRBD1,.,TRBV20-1,TGCAGTGCCAGAGGGGACAGTGAAAAACTGTTTTTT,CSARGDSEKLFF
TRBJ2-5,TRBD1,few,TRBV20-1,TGCAGTGCTAGAGAAGGGGGCTCGAGAGAGACCCAGTACTTC,CSAREGGSRETQYF
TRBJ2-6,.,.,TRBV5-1,TGCGCCAGCAACCCCCAGCCAAGCTCTGGGGCCAACGTCCTGACTTTC,CASNPQPSSGANVLTF
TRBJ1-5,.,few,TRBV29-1,TGCAGCGTTGGCGGGGATCGTGGCAATCAGCCCCAGCATTTT,CSVGGDRGNQPQHF
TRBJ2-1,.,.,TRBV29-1,TGCAGCGTTGCGAGGAATGAGCAGTTCTTC,CSVARNEQFF
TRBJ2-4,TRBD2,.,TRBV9,TGTGCAACTTACTCTCGTTCCCTAGCGGGAGGGCCGGCTTGTCGGAACATTCAGTACTTC,CATYSRSLAGGPACRNIQYF
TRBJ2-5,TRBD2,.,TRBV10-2,TGCGCCAGCAGTGAGTCGGTGTTCGAGCGGGGGAAAGAGACCCAGTACTTC,CASSESVFERGKETQYF
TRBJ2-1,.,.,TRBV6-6,TGTGCCAGCAGTTACGGGAGCTCCTACAATGAGCAGTTCTTC,CASSYGSSYNEQFF
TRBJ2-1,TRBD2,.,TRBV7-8,TGTGCCAGCAGCTTAGTACCCACCCTAAGCGGGAGGGCCTACAATGAGCAGTTCTTC,CASSLVPTLSGRAYNEQFF
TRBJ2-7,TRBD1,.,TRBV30,TGTGCCTGGAGTGTTGGGACAGGGGACGGCGAGCAGTACTTC,CAWSVGTGDGEQYF
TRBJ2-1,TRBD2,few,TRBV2,TGTGCCTCCTTCCAGCGGGGGTCCAACAATGAGCAGTTCTTC,CASFQRGSNNEQFF
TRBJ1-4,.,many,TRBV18,TGTGCCAGCTCACGGTCGGCAACTAATGAAAAACTGTTTTTT,CASSRSATNEKLFF
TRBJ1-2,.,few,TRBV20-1,TGCAGTGCTAGAGGGGGGTTATATGGCTACACCTTC,CSARGGLYGYTF
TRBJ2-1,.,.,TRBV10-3,TGTGCCATCTCTCCGGGAACGGTGAGGAATGAGCAGTTCTTC,CAISPGTVRNEQFF
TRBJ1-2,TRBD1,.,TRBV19,TGTGCCAGTCGATCGGGACAGGGGATCTATGGCTACACCTTC,CASRSGQGIYGYTF
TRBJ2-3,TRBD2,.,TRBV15,TGTGCCACCAGCAGTAGCGGGGGGCCCACAGATACGCAGTATTTT,CATSSSGGPTDTQYF